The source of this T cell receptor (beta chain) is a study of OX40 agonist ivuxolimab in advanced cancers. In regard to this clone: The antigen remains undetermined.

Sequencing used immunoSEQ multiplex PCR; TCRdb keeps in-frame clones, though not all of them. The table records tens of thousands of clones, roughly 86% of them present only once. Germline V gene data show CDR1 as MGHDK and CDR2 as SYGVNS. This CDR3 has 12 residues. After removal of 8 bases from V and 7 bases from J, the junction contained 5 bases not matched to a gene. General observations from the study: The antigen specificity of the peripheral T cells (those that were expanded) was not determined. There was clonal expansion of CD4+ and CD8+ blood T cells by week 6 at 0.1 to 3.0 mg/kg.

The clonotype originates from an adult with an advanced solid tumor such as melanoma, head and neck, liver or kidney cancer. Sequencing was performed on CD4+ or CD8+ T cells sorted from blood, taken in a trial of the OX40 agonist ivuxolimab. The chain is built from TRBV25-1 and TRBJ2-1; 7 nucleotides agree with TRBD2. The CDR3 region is CASGLVLNEQFF. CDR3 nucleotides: TGTGCCAGCGGACTAGTCCTTAATGAGCAGTTCTTC.